This T cell receptor (beta chain) comes out of a study of T-cell reconstitution after alpha-beta-depleted transplantation in children. The J segment lost 0 bases and the V segment lost 5 bases, leaving 4 bases of the junction unmatched. This CDR3 comprises 14 residues. Per the germline V gene, CDR1 is SGHAT and CDR2 is FQNNGV. Unique molecular identifiers were incorporated during preparation of the TCRbeta library. Each CDR3 protein gets one entry after TCRdb re-called the PCR reads with MiXCR. The data show about 500,000 distinct CDR3 sequences, about an eighth seen once. This clonotype was obtained from a female patient aged 2 to 10 who had a stem cell transplant for aplastic anemia, so the T cells may come from the graft donor. Here the sequenced sample was PBMCs, mostly from graft donor cells, taken 180 days after TCRalphabeta/CD19-depleted stem cell transplant. The V gene is TRBV11-2, the J gene TRBJ2-7, with 7 bases fitting TRBD2. In nucleotides, the CDR3 is TGTGCCAGCAGCACCTGGGACTACTCCTACGAGCAGTACTTC. The encoded protein is CASSTWDYSYEQYF.